The present entry profiles one T cell receptor (beta chain) with its context. Method: immunoSEQ multiplex PCR; TCRdb's copy keeps in-frame clones and lacks some. The sample shows about 200,000 clones, 80% to 90% of them seen only once. This sample was taken from a study of blood T cell repertoires in COVID-19. For the study at large: Samples taken during acute and convalescent COVID-19 were collected in the United States, Italy and Spain.

The ends were cut back, 7 bases at V and 7 bases at J, with 14 bases in the middle. Per the germline V gene, CDR1 is MDHEN and CDR2 is SYDVKM. The CDR3 is 12 residues long. This receptor was taken from a woman in her seventies with acute or convalescent COVID-19. The V call is TRBV28, the J call TRBJ2-7; tentative D call: TRBD2 (5 bases). The sequenced sample was peripheral blood. The chain's CDR3 is CASNRRGGEQYF. In nucleotides, the CDR3 is TGTGCCAGCAATCGACGGGGTGGAGAGCAGTACTTC.